Below, 25 T cell receptor beta chains from the same sample are listed, as sequenced in a study of cytomegalovirus exposure and HLA in healthy donors. Using immunoSEQ multiplex PCR, the repertoire was profiled, and TCRdb retains in-frame clones only, with some absent. This sample carries about 170,000 clones, approximately 96% of them seen once, and the ten largest clones take approximately 0.97%. Sequencing was done on a sample of PBMCs. These receptors all stem from a young woman in good health and CMV-seronegative.

DNA for the CDR3: TGTGCTAGTGGTTGGGGGGACTCCTACGAGCAGTACTTC. Its protein is CASGWGDSYEQYF. This chain links TRBV12-5 with TRBJ2-7; TRBD2 might be the D (6 bases). The germline CDR1 and CDR2 sequences are LGHNT and FRNRAP. The CDR3 covers 13 residues. Trimming took off 4 bases at V and 0 bases at J, with 7 bases between the two ends.

For the CDR3, the DNA is TGTGCCAGCAGCTCCGCCCCCCCGACAGGGTTTTATGGCTATGGCTACACCTTC. Its protein is CASSSAPPTGFYGYGYTF. This chain links TRBV7-9 with TRBJ1-2; 7 nucleotides match TRBD1. CDR3 length: 18 residues. Losses at the gene ends were 4 bases for V and 4 bases for J; bases not matched to a gene: 18. CDR1 and CDR2 from the germline V gene are SEHNR and FQNEAQ (reference sequence).

The CDR3, as DNA: TGTGCCAGCAGCCTCAACCGGGACAAAGCCTACGAGCAGTACTTC. It yields the protein CASSLNRDKAYEQYF. This chain connects TRBV7-2 to TRBJ2-7; D is perhaps TRBD1 (6 bases). CDR3 length equals 15 residues. Per the germline V gene, CDR1 is SGHTA and CDR2 is FQGNSA. The V gene lost 5 bases and the J gene lost 2 bases, with 16 bases spanning the gap.

The gene calls are TRBV5-1 and TRBJ1-4; D may be TRBD1 (6 bases). Germline V gene data show CDR1 as SGHRS and CDR2 as YFSETQ. This CDR3 has 15 residues. Trimming removed 0 bases at V and 2 bases at J, with 8 bases between. CDR3 DNA: TGCGCCAGCAGCTTGGCGCAGGGGACTAATGAAAAACTGTTTTTT. Translated: CASSLAQGTNEKLFF.

The chain has TRBV27 and TRBJ2-1; a possible D gene is TRBD2 (6 bases). Germline CDR1 and CDR2: MNHEY and SMNVEV (reference sequence). Trimming took 4 bases from V and 0 from J, leaving 7 bases between them. The CDR3 totals 14 residues. The CDR3 spells CASSWGGSYNEQFF. The CDR3 nucleotides are TGTGCCAGCAGTTGGGGAGGCTCCTACAATGAGCAGTTCTTC.

The rearrangement joins TRBV4-1 to TRBJ2-3; 11 nucleotides line up with TRBD2. CDR1 and CDR2 (germline): MGHRA, YSYEKL. V trimming: 5 bases; J trimming: 3 bases; junction bases outside the gene matches: 4. The CDR3 length is 15 residues. The CDR3 loop is CASSRPSGGTDTQYF. DNA of the CDR3: TGCGCCAGCAGCAGACCTAGCGGGGGGACAGATACGCAGTATTTT.

This chain joins TRBV6-1 and TRBJ1-5; D is possibly TRBD1 (5 bases). The CDR3 is 14 residues long. Trimming removed 6 bases from V and 6 bases from J, with 15 bases in between. Germline CDR1 and CDR2: MNHNS and SASEGT. The CDR3 DNA is TGTGCCAGCAGCCCCCCTCCGGGGGGTCAGCCCCAGCATTTT. This sequence encodes CASSPPPGGQPQHF.

This chain links TRBV10-3 with TRBJ1-1; no reliable D call. V lost 4 bases and J 5 bases, leaving 8 bases between the germline ends. The CDR3 length is 12 residues. The germline V gene encodes CDR1 ENHRY and CDR2 SYGVKD. Here the CDR3 reads CAISGVETEAFF. CDR3 DNA: TGTGCCATCAGTGGGGTGGAGACTGAAGCTTTCTTT.

V is TRBV5-1 and J is TRBJ2-7; 9 positions match TRBD2. This CDR3 contains 17 residues. With V trimmed by 2 bases and J by 2 bases, 11 bases remained unmatched. Germline CDR1 and CDR2: SGHRS and YFSETQ. CDR3 in amino acids: CASSLRLAGDRTYEQYF. DNA for the CDR3: TGCGCCAGCAGCTTAAGGTTAGCGGGGGACCGCACCTACGAGCAGTACTTC.

The chain couples TRBV2 to TRBJ1-1, with D possibly TRBD1 on 6 matching bases. CDR1 SNHLY and CDR2 FYNNEI come from the germline V gene. CDR3 length: 13 amino acids. The V gene lost 6 bases and the J gene lost 1 base, with 9 bases spanning the gap. This chain's CDR3 is CASRETGNTEAFF. CDR3 nucleotides: TGTGCCAGCAGGGAGACAGGGAACACTGAAGCTTTCTTT.

This clone is a singleton in its sample. CDR3 sequence reads: CATRGASYGYTF. Here the CDR3 DNA reads TGTGCCACCAGGGGGGCAAGCTATGGCTACACCTTC. The chain combines TRBV10-3 with TRBJ1-2, with 7 bases aligning to TRBD1. V trimming: 10 bases; J trimming: 4 bases; junction bases outside the gene matches: 6. CDR1 is ENHRY and CDR2 is SYGVKD in the germline V gene. This CDR3 contains 12 residues.

This clone was detected only once. V and J are TRBV9 and TRBJ1-1; TRBD1 aligns across 8 bases. Germline CDR1 SGDLS, CDR2 YYNGEE. The junction had 9 bases not matched to a gene; V was cut back by 2 bases and J by 0 bases. The length of the CDR3 is 17 residues. The DNA for the CDR3 is TGTGCCAGCAGCGTGGGGACAGGCCATGGGGTGAACACTGAAGCTTTCTTT. Translated, it gives CASSVGTGHGVNTEAFF.

The rearrangement links TRBV6-1 to TRBJ1-3; D ambiguous. Trimming stripped 7 bases from V and 2 bases from J, with 15 bases between. Germline V gene data show CDR1 as MNHNS and CDR2 as SASEGT. The CDR3 runs 15 residues. CDR3 nucleotides: TGTGCCAGCATCTCCGGGTCCCGGGCTGGAAACACCATATATTTT. Encoded protein: CASISGSRAGNTIYF.

The chain recombines TRBV5-1 with TRBJ2-2, with D unclear. Germline CDR1 SGHRS, CDR2 YFSETQ. This CDR3 comprises 13 residues. V was trimmed by 7 bases and J by 3 bases, leaving 10 bases between them. DNA for the CDR3: TGCGCCAGCCTCGACGCGGACACCGGGGAGCTGTTTTTT. It is translated as CASLDADTGELFF. The full variable domain, its missing parts supplied by reference TRBV5-1 and TRBJ2-2, is KAGVTQTPRYLIKTRGQQVTLSCSPISGHRSVSWYQQTPGQGLQFLFEYFSETQRNKGNFPGRFSGRQFSNSRSEMNVSTLELGDSALYLCASLDADTGELFFGEGSRLTVL.

The gene calls are TRBV27 and TRBJ1-5; TRBD1 agrees at 9 bases. The CDR3 is 16 amino acids. V lost 0 bases to trimming and J lost 7 bases; unmatched junction nucleotides: 7. The germline gives CDR1 MNHEY, CDR2 SMNVEV (reference sequence). CDR3 in amino acids: CASSLSSDRGFQPQHF. The CDR3 nucleotides are TGTGCCAGCAGTTTATCGTCGGACAGGGGTTTCCAGCCCCAGCATTTT.

The rearrangement links TRBV29-1 to TRBJ1-2; weak D call: TRBD1 (5 bases). There are 11 residues in the CDR3. The V gene lost 6 bases and the J gene lost 5 bases, with 10 bases spanning the gap. Germline V lookup: CDR1 SQVTM, CDR2 ANQGSEA. The CDR3 DNA reads TGCAGCGTAGTAGACAGTTATGGCTACACCTTC. Translated: CSVVDSYGYTF.

The chain joins TRBV6-6 to TRBJ2-6; unclear D gene. This CDR3 spans 12 amino acids. CDR1 and CDR2 from the germline V gene are MNHNY and SVGAGI (reference sequence). The V gene lost 7 bases and the J gene lost 1 base, with 2 bases spanning the gap. The CDR3 DNA is TGTGCCAGCATATCTGGGGCCAACGTCCTGACTTTC. This gives the protein CASISGANVLTF.

The rearrangement links TRBV5-1 to TRBJ2-3, with 9 bases that match TRBD2. Germline-derived CDR1 and CDR2 are SGHRS and YFSETQ. With V trimmed by 4 bases and J by 2 bases, 11 bases remained unmatched. This CDR3 has 17 residues. In DNA, the CDR3 is TGCGCCAGCAGCAAACTAAATAGCGGGGGTGTCACAGATACGCAGTATTTT. Protein: CASSKLNSGGVTDTQYF.

The chain combines TRBV29-1 with TRBJ2-3; 8 bases are shared with TRBD2. CDR3 size: 12 residues. CDR1 and CDR2 from the germline V gene are SQVTM and ANQGSEA. The CDR3 loop is CTVGGATDTQYF. CDR3 DNA: TGCACCGTCGGGGGGGCCACAGATACGCAGTATTTT.

The rearrangement joins TRBV5-5 to TRBJ1-1, with 9 positions matching TRBD1. The CDR3 is made up of 16 amino acids. After removal of 4 bases from V and 5 bases from J, the junction contained 12 bases not matched to a gene. Germline loops: CDR1 SGHKS, CDR2 YYEKEE (reference sequence). The CDR3 here is CASSLLQGAVRTEAFF. CDR3 coding DNA: TGTGCCAGCAGCCTTTTACAGGGGGCGGTTCGAACTGAAGCTTTCTTT.

The genes are TRBV7-2 and TRBJ1-2; 11 nucleotides line up with TRBD1. Germline lookup yields CDR1 SGHTA and CDR2 FQGNSA. The J segment lost 6 bases and the V segment lost 4 bases, leaving 4 bases of the junction unmatched. The CDR3 covers 14 residues. CDR3 sequence reads: CASSSRTGGNGYTF. DNA of the CDR3: TGTGCCAGCAGCTCCCGGACAGGGGGCAATGGCTACACCTTC.

This clone was counted only a few times. The rearrangement joins TRBV5-1 to TRBJ1-1; TRBD1 matches at 7 bases. This CDR3 contains 13 residues. The junction had 10 bases not matched to a gene; V was cut back by 10 bases and J by 4 bases. Looked up from germline, CDR1 is SGHRS and CDR2 is YFSETQ. This CDR3 reads CAGRQGLGTEAFF. The CDR3 DNA is TGCGCCGGTCGACAGGGACTGGGCACTGAAGCTTTCTTT.

The rearrangement uses TRBV6-5 and TRBJ2-2; a possible D gene is TRBD2 (7 bases). This CDR3 region has 15 residues. V was cut by 2 bases and J by 3 bases, with 10 bases left in between. The germline CDR1 and CDR2 sequences are MNHEY and SVGAGI. CDR3 nucleotides: TGTGCCAGCAGTTACAGGGGGGGGGACACCGGGGAGCTGTTTTTT. This translates into CASSYRGGDTGELFF.

A remark on this clone: Other DNA variants within this sample encode the same CDR3. This sequence joins TRBV7-2 and TRBJ2-3, with D possibly TRBD1 on 6 matching bases. The V end lost 5 bases, the J end lost 5 bases, and 8 bases lay between the germline ends. The CDR3 has 12 residues. Looked up from germline, CDR1 is SGHTA and CDR2 is FQGNSA. As DNA, the CDR3 is TGTGCCAGCAGCAAGGACAGAGATACGCAGTATTTT. Protein: CASSKDRDTQYF.

The chain recombines TRBV15 with TRBJ1-2; weak D call: TRBD1 (5 bases). This CDR3 contains 13 residues. Trimming removed 1 base at V and 4 bases at J, with 7 bases between. Germline CDR1 and CDR2: LNHNV and YYDKDF (reference sequence). The DNA for the CDR3 is TGTGCCACCAGCAGAGGGGGGGGCTATGGCTACACCTTC. It codes for CATSRGGGYGYTF.